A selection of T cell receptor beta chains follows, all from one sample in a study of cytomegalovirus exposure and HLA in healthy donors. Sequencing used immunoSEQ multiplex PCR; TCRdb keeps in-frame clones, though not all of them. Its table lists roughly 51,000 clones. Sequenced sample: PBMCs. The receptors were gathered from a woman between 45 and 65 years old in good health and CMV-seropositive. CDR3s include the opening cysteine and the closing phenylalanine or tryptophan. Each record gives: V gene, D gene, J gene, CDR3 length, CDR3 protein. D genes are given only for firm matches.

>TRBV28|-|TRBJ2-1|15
CASSFDQGFYNEQFF
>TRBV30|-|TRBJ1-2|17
CAWSVRRGAGLNYGYTF
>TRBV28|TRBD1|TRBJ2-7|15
CASSSPSGQGPEQYF
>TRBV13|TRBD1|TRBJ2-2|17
CASSGGTGGLNTGELFF
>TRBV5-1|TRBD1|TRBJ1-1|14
CASSLTGGNTEAFF
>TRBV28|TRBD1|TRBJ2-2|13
CASSSGDRGELFF
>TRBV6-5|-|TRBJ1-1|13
CASSLTENTEAFF
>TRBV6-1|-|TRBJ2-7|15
CASSEVGTPSYEQYF
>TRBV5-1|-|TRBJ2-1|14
CASSLASTDNEQFF
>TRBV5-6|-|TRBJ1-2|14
CASSWTDTNYGYTF
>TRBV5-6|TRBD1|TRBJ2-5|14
CASSNGQGQETQYF
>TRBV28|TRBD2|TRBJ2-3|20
CASSSGTFLRTSGRPDTQYF
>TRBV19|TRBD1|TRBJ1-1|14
CASSTTGRNTEAFF
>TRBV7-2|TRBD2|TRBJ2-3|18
CASSLALSAGTYTDTQYF
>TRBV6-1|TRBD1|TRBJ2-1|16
CASSEAGTGSYNEQFF
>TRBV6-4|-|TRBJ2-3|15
CASSDEQTSTDTQYF
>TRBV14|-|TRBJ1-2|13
CASSQDKGSGYTF
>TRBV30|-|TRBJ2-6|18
CAWMGHHTPLSGANVLTF
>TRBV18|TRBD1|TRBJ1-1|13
CASTGTGNTEAFF
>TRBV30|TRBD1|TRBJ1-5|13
CAWGGTGGQPQHF
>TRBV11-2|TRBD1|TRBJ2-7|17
CASSLGTGGFLSYEQYF
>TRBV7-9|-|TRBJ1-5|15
CASSLVTTTNQPQHF
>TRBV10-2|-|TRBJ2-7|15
CASSESEFRAYEQYF
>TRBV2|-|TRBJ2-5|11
CASSVSETQYF
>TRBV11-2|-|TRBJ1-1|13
CASATASTNSEFF
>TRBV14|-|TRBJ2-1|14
CASSQRRSNNEQFF
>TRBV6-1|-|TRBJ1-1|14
CASSARLENTEAFF
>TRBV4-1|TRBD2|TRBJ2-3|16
CASSQGLAGGEDTQYF
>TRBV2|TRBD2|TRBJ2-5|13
CASKGAGGETQYF
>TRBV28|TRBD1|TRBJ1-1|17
CASSLLGTVAMNTEAFF
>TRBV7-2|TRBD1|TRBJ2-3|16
CASSPGGTGWADTQYF
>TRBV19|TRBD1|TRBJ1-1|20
CATRPGQGRFIMGSNTEAFF
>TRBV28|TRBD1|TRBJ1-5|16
CASSTMTGEGNQPQHF
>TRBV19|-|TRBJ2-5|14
CASSIGLTGETQYF
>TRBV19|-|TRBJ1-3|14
CASSIPGSGNTIYF
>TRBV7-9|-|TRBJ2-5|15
CASSYLGGNQETQYF
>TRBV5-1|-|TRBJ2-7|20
CASSFGTLGVSTSRSDEQYF